These 14 T cell receptor beta chains came from one sample sequenced in a study of identical twins. TCRdb redid the calling of the 5' RACE reads with MiXCR, one entry per CDR3 protein. The table shows 350,000 to 450,000 distinct CDR3 sequences, with less than 20% occurring only once. Sequenced: naive T cells sorted from blood. Receptor source: a man aged 50-60 years in good health.

This clonotype was seen many times. The rearrangement links TRBV10-3 to TRBJ2-7; TRBD1 aligns across 8 bases. V shed 3 bases, J shed 6 bases, and the junction held 4 bases outside the gene matches. The germline CDR1 and CDR2 sequences are ENHRY and SYGVKD. This CDR3 is built from 13 residues. DNA for the CDR3: TGTGCCATCAGTGAACAGGGGGGTCTCGAGCAGTACTTC. It is translated as CAISEQGGLEQYF.

This clonotype showed up just a few times. This chain joins TRBV29-1 and TRBJ1-2, with 9 positions matching TRBD1. Unmatched junction bases numbered 6, after V lost 0 bases and J lost 10 bases. There are 13 residues in the CDR3. Germline lookup yields CDR1 SQVTM and CDR2 ANQGSEA. CDR3: CSVEEGTGTFYTF. Written as DNA, the CDR3 is TGCAGCGTTGAAGAAGGGACAGGGACGTTCTACACCTTC.

The table lists this clonotype with many counts. The chain employs TRBV20-1 and TRBJ2-5; D gene uncertain. Trimming took off 0 bases at V and 1 base at J, with 6 bases between the two ends. There are 13 residues in the CDR3. Germline lookup yields CDR1 DFQATT and CDR2 SNEGSKA (reference sequence). The CDR3 DNA reads TGCAGTGCTAGAGATGCGGTCCAAGAGACCCAGTACTTC. It translates to CSARDAVQETQYF.

The sample holds many counts of this clonotype. The chain employs TRBV12-3 or TRBV12-4 and TRBJ2-3; D is ambiguous. The CDR3 length is 12 residues. Trimming shortened V by 5 bases and J by 10 bases, and 13 bases separated the two germline ends. In DNA, the CDR3 is TGTGCCAGCAGTATTAGAGGATACCCGCAGTATTTT. Translating it yields CASSIRGYPQYF.

At least ten counts were recorded for this clonotype. The genes are TRBV29-1 and TRBJ2-3, with unresolved D. Germline V CDR1 and CDR2: SQVTM, ANQGSEA. The germline V and J ends were trimmed by 0 bases and 2 bases, with 6 bases remaining between them. This CDR3 region has 13 residues. The CDR3 bases are TGCAGCGTTGAAGAAAGGCTCACAGATACGCAGTATTTT. Its translation is CSVEERLTDTQYF.

The genes are TRBV29-1 and TRBJ2-7; 7 bases match TRBD1. The trim removed 3 bases at V and 2 bases at J, leaving 7 bases unmatched. This CDR3 has 14 amino acids. In germline, CDR1 is SQVTM, CDR2 ANQGSEA. The CDR3 DNA reads as TGCAGCGTTGAGGTCAGGGGGTCAACCTACGAGCAGTACTTC. This gives the protein CSVEVRGSTYEQYF.

The gene calls are TRBV20-1 and TRBJ2-7; D uncertain. Germline assignment: CDR1 DFQATT and CDR2 SNEGSKA (reference sequence). The CDR3 totals 13 residues. V was cut by 0 bases and J by 8 bases, with 14 bases left in between. CDR3 sequence: CSARDSASRKQYF. The CDR3, as DNA: TGCAGTGCTAGAGATTCGGCATCGAGGAAGCAGTACTTC.

This clonotype was detected only a few times. The J gene is TRBJ2-6, the V gene TRBV5-1; D call uncertain. The germline V gene encodes CDR1 SGHRS and CDR2 YFSETQ. This CDR3 comprises 16 residues. Trimming stripped 5 bases from V and 0 bases from J, with 12 bases between. The CDR3 nucleotides are TGCGCCAGCAGTCCCCTGGTGAGCTCTGGGGCCAACGTCCTGACTTTC. Its translation: CASSPLVSSGANVLTF.

This clonotype appeared a few times. The chain employs TRBV7-2 and TRBJ2-1; TRBD2 matches at 9 bases. The CDR3 spans 16 residues. The V and J ends lost 4 bases and 11 bases, in that order; junction bases with no gene match: 15. Germline-derived CDR1 and CDR2 are SGHTA and FQGNSA. The CDR3, as DNA: TGTGCCAGCAGCTCCATTGACCTAGCGGGGACCGGAAAGCAGTTCTTC. Protein sequence: CASSSIDLAGTGKQFF.

Many counts were recorded for this clonotype. V usage is TRBV5-5 and J usage is TRBJ1-5, with 7 bases identical to TRBD1. The CDR3 extends over 16 amino acids. V shed 2 bases, J shed 1 base, and the junction held 6 bases outside the gene matches. Germline values: CDR1 SGHKS, CDR2 YYEKEE (reference sequence). As DNA, the CDR3 is TGTGCCAGCAGCTTAACGTGGGGACAGAGCAATCAGCCCCAGCATTTT. This gives the protein CASSLTWGQSNQPQHF.

This clonotype was detected many times. The rearrangement joins TRBV10-3 to TRBJ2-3; maybe TRBD2 (6 bases). Germline loops: CDR1 ENHRY, CDR2 SYGVKD. The CDR3 extends over 17 amino acids. V was pared by 3 bases and J by 0 bases, with 16 bases between. In nucleotides, the CDR3 is TGTGCCATCAGTGATTCAACCTACCGGGGGAGCACAGATACGCAGTATTTT. Protein sequence: CAISDSTYRGSTDTQYF.

In this sample, this clonotype turned up a few times. The V and J genes are TRBV10-3 and TRBJ2-1; 8 bases align to TRBD1. CDR3 length equals 16 residues. Unmatched junction bases numbered 6, after V lost 4 bases and J lost 1 base. From germline, CDR1 is ENHRY and CDR2 SYGVKD. CDR3 DNA sequence: TGTGCCATCAGTGGGGGACAGGCCCCATCCTACAATGAGCAGTTCTTC. The encoded protein is CAISGGQAPSYNEQFF.

This clonotype was counted many times. The chain employs TRBV4-3 and TRBJ1-2; no definite D call. The V and J ends lost 0 bases and 7 bases respectively, with 12 bases between them. CDR1 is LGHNA, CDR2 YSLEER, per germline. The CDR3 extends over 14 amino acids. CDR3 DNA sequence: TGCGCCAGCAGCCAAGAGTTTCCCGCGGGTGGCTACACCTTC. As protein: CASSQEFPAGGYTF.

At least ten counts were recorded for this clonotype. This chain links TRBV5-4 with TRBJ2-3, with 12 nucleotides matching TRBD2. The CDR3 runs 15 residues. The germline V gene encodes CDR1 SGHNT and CDR2 YYREEE (reference sequence). The ends lost 4 bases at V and 5 bases at J; junction bases unmatched: 5. Here the CDR3 reads CASSPLAGGGDTQYF. CDR3 sequence (DNA): TGTGCCAGCAGCCCACTAGCGGGAGGAGGAGATACGCAGTATTTT.